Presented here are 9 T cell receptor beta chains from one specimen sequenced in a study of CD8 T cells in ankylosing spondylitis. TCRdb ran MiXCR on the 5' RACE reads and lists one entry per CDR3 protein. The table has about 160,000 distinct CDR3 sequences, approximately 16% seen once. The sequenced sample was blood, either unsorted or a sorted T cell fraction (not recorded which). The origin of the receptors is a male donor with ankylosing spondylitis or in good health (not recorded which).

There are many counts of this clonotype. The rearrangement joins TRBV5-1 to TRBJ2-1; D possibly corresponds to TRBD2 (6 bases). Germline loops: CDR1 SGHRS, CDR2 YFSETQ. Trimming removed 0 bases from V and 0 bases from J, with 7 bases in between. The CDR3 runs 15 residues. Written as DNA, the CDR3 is TGCGCCAGCAGCTTGGACGGGAGCTCCTACAATGAGCAGTTCTTC. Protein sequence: CASSLDGSSYNEQFF.

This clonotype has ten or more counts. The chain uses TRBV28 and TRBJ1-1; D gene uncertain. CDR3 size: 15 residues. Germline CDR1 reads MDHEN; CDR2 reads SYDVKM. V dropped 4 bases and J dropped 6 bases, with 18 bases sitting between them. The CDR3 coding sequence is TGTGCCAGCAGTTCTCCTAGGGCCACCGACCCTGAAGCTTTCTTT. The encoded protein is CASSSPRATDPEAFF.

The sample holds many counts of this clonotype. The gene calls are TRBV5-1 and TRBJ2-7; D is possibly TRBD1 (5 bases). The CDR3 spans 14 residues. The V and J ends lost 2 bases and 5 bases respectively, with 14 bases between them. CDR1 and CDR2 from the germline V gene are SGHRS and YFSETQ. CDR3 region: CASSFWGRQNEQYF. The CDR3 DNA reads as TGCGCCAGCAGCTTCTGGGGCCGACAGAACGAGCAGTACTTC. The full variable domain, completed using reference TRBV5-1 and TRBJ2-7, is KAGVTQTPRYLIKTRGQQVTLSCSPISGHRSVSWYQQTPGQGLQFLFEYFSETQRNKGNFPGRFSGRQFSNSRSEMNVSTLELGDSALYLCASSFWGRQNEQYFGPGTRLTVT.

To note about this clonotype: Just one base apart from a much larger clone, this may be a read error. The CDR3, as DNA: TGTGTCACCAGTGATTTTCGTGCCCCCTACGAGCAGTACTTC. It translates to CVTSDFRAPYEQYF. The gene calls are TRBV24-1 and TRBJ2-7; no definite D call. This CDR3 has 14 residues. CDR1 is KGHDR, CDR2 SFDVKD, per germline.

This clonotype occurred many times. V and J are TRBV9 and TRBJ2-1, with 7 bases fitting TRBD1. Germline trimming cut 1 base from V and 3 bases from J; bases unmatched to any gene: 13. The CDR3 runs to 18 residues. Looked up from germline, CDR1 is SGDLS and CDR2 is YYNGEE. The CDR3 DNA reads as TGTGCCAGCAGCGTACCTGCGCTCCCGACAGGGTTCTACAATGAGCAGTTCTTC. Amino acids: CASSVPALPTGFYNEQFF.

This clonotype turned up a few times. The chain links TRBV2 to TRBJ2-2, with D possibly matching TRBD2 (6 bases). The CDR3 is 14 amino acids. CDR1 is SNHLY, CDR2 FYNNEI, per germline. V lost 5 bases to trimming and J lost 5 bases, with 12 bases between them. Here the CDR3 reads CASSLRTKTGELFF. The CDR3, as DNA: TGTGCCAGCAGTCTTAGGACTAAGACCGGGGAGCTGTTTTTT.

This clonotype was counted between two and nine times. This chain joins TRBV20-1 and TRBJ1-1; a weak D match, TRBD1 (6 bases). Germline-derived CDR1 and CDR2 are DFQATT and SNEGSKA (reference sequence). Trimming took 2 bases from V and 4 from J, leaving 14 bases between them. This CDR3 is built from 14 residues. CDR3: CSARKNRERTEAFF. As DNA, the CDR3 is TGCAGTGCTAGAAAAAACAGGGAGCGCACTGAAGCTTTCTTT.

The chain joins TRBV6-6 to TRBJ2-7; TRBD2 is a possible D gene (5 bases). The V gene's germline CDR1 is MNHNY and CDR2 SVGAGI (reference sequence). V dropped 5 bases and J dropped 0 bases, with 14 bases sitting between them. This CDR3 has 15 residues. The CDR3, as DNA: TGTGCCAGCAGTCAGCAGCGGACTCGCTCCTACGAGCAGTACTTC. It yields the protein CASSQQRTRSYEQYF.

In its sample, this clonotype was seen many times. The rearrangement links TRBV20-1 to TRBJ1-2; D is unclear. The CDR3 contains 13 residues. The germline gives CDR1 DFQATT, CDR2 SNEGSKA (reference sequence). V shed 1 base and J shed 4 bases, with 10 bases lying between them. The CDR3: CSARVGRTYGYTF. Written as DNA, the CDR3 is TGCAGTGCTAGAGTTGGGAGGACCTATGGCTACACCTTC.